The 25 T cell receptor beta chains in this list originate from one sample, sequenced in a study of T cell responses to AZD1222 COVID-19 vaccine. Sequencing used immunoSEQ multiplex PCR; TCRdb keeps in-frame clones, though not all of them. In the table there are 95,000 to 130,000 clones, roughly nine tenths of which are singletons. The sequenced sample was peripheral blood, obtained on day 0 of AZD1222 vaccination. Every receptor here comes from an adult in good health.

This rearrangement joins TRBV19 to TRBJ2-3; D may be TRBD2 (7 bases). V was clipped by 10 bases and J by 1 base, with 18 bases between them. CDR3 size: 15 residues. The germline gives CDR1 LNHDA, CDR2 SQIVND (reference sequence). The CDR3 DNA reads as TGTGCCACCGGGGGCGGGGGAGTCGGCACAGATACGCAGTATTTT. Protein: CATGGGGVGTDTQYF.

The chain recombines TRBV4-1 with TRBJ2-7; no reliable D call. CDR3 size: 16 residues. Germline-derived CDR1 and CDR2 are MGHRA and YSYEKL. V was shortened by 1 base and J by 0 bases, with 13 bases between the two germline ends. CDR3 residues: CASSQVEPPSSYEQYF. The CDR3 DNA reads TGCGCCAGCAGCCAAGTTGAACCTCCGAGCTCCTACGAGCAGTACTTC.

The chain links TRBV28 to TRBJ2-5; D uncertain. Germline V CDR1 and CDR2: MDHEN, SYDVKM. This CDR3 has 12 amino acids. V was pared by 5 bases and J by 7 bases, with 11 bases between. The DNA of the CDR3 is TGTGCCAGCAGTCCTCGGGTCGGGACCCAGTACTTC. Protein sequence: CASSPRVGTQYF.

This clone turned up a few times. This chain uses TRBV6-5 with TRBJ2-7, with 7 bases lining up with TRBD2. Germline CDR1 reads MNHEY; CDR2 reads SVGAGI. V lost 6 bases to trimming and J lost 0 bases; unmatched junction nucleotides: 8. The CDR3 length is 15 residues. The CDR3 region has the DNA TGTGCCAGCAGGGGAGGGGACGGCCTCTCCTACGAGCAGTACTTC. Protein sequence: CASRGGDGLSYEQYF.

This chain connects TRBV2 to TRBJ2-5; maybe TRBD1 (5 bases). The ends were cut back, 3 bases at V and 0 bases at J, with 8 bases in the middle. Germline V gives CDR1 SNHLY, CDR2 FYNNEI. CDR3 length: 14 residues. CDR3 DNA sequence: TGTGCCAGCAGTGAGAAGACAGACCAAGAGACCCAGTACTTC. Its translation is CASSEKTDQETQYF.

The CDR3 region is CASSLTSGGPSEQFF. The CDR3 region has the DNA TGTGCCAGTAGTCTGACTAGCGGGGGCCCGAGCGAGCAGTTCTTC. The chain has TRBV19 and TRBJ2-1, with TRBD2 matching 12 bases. V shed 5 bases, J shed 10 bases, and the junction held 9 bases outside the gene matches. Germline values: CDR1 LNHDA, CDR2 SQIVND (reference sequence). The CDR3 covers 15 residues.

The chain has TRBV24-1 and TRBJ1-5; TRBD1 agrees at 7 bases. The germline V gene has CDR1 KGHDR and CDR2 SFDVKD. The CDR3 loop spans 15 amino acids. J lost 4 bases, V lost 9 bases, and 11 bases had no gene match. CDR3 sequence (DNA): TGTGCCACCCAAGCGAGGGGGCGCACAAATCAGCCCCAGCATTTT. Translated: CATQARGRTNQPQHF.

The chain uses TRBV19 and TRBJ1-1, with a possible D match to TRBD1 (5 bases). The CDR3 covers 12 residues. With 7 bases removed from V and 3 bases from J, the gap between germline ends came to 9 bases. Germline loops: CDR1 LNHDA, CDR2 SQIVND (reference sequence). The CDR3 loop reads CASIGDDTEAFF. CDR3 DNA: TGTGCCAGTATAGGGGACGACACTGAAGCTTTCTTT.

Details on this clone: The junction does not match germline at one end; this may be a read error. The chain uses TRBV6-4 and TRBJ2-4; D uncertain. This CDR3 spans 13 amino acids. CDR1 and CDR2 (germline): MRHNA, SNTAGT. The CDR3 DNA reads TGTGCCAGCAGTGACGGAGCCGAAAACATTCAGTACTTC. It is translated as CASSDGAENIQYF.

The rearrangement joins TRBV24-1 to TRBJ1-2; possible D gene TRBD1, 6 bases. CDR1 KGHDR and CDR2 SFDVKD come from the germline V gene. There are 13 residues in the CDR3. V dropped 4 bases and J dropped 7 bases, with 12 bases sitting between them. This CDR3 reads CATSEEHRVGYTF. The CDR3 DNA sequence: TGTGCCACCAGTGAGGAACACAGGGTTGGCTACACCTTC.

This chain joins TRBV6-5 and TRBJ1-1; no reliable D call. The CDR3 runs 12 residues. V lost 4 bases to trimming and J lost 4 bases, with 7 bases between them. CDR1 MNHEY and CDR2 SVGAGI come from the germline V gene. The CDR3 loop reads CASSSGSTEAFF. CDR3 DNA: TGTGCCAGCAGTTCTGGGTCCACTGAAGCTTTCTTT.

The V call is TRBV4-2, the J call TRBJ1-1, with D perhaps TRBD1 (5 bases). Germline V gene data show CDR1 as LGHNA and CDR2 as YNFKEQ. V was cut by 1 base and J by 7 bases, with 10 bases left in between. The CDR3 is made up of 13 amino acids. The CDR3 here is CASSQGDRGEAFF. CDR3 nucleotide sequence: TGTGCCAGCAGCCAAGGGGACCGGGGTGAAGCTTTCTTT.

The rearrangement joins TRBV6-1 to TRBJ2-3; either TRBD1 or TRBD2 may fit D (5 bases each). From germline, CDR1 is MNHNS and CDR2 SASEGT. The CDR3 is 15 residues long. V was shortened by 2 bases and J by 2 bases, with 11 bases between the two germline ends. CDR3 in amino acids: CASSENGADTDTQYF. CDR3 nucleotide sequence: TGTGCCAGCAGTGAAAACGGGGCGGACACAGATACGCAGTATTTT.

V is TRBV19 and J is TRBJ2-1, with 8 bases lining up with TRBD1. The CDR3 contains 14 residues. Germline lookup yields CDR1 LNHDA and CDR2 SQIVND (reference sequence). The junction had 7 bases not matched to a gene; V was cut back by 9 bases and J by 3 bases. The CDR3 region is CASEDRGGYNEQFF. Written as DNA, the CDR3 is TGTGCCAGCGAAGACAGGGGAGGCTACAATGAGCAGTTCTTC.

The genes are TRBV20-1 and TRBJ2-7; D may correspond to TRBD1 or TRBD2 (5 bases each). The V and J ends lost 3 bases and 5 bases respectively, with 14 bases between them. The CDR3 has 13 residues. Germline lookup yields CDR1 DFQATT and CDR2 SNEGSKA (reference sequence). Here the CDR3 reads CSASPQGPDEQYF. In DNA, the CDR3 is TGCAGTGCTAGTCCCCAGGGACCCGACGAGCAGTACTTC.

This clone was observed a handful of times. This chain's CDR3 is CASSLTLAGVTGELFF. In DNA form, the CDR3 reads TGTGCCAGCAGCTTGACGCTAGCGGGGGTCACCGGGGAGCTGTTTTTT. This chain joins TRBV7-2 and TRBJ2-2; 10 bases are shared with TRBD2. Germline assignment: CDR1 SGHTA and CDR2 FQGNSA. J lost 4 bases, V lost 3 bases, and 5 bases had no gene match. The CDR3 has 16 residues.

The chain recombines TRBV6-5 with TRBJ1-1, with D uncertain. In germline, CDR1 is MNHEY, CDR2 SVGAGI. The length of the CDR3 is 10 residues. V was cut by 3 bases and J by 7 bases, with 3 bases left in between. DNA of the CDR3: TGTGCCAGCAGTTATGGTGAAGCTTTCTTT. It is translated as CASSYGEAFF.

V and J are TRBV2 and TRBJ2-3; the D gene is possibly TRBD1 (6 bases). Looked up from germline, CDR1 is SNHLY and CDR2 is FYNNEI. The CDR3 length is 13 residues. The V end was cut by 7 bases, the J end by 2 bases, with 10 bases between. The CDR3: CASTGQNTDTQYF. In DNA form, the CDR3 reads TGTGCCAGCACCGGACAGAACACAGATACGCAGTATTTT.

The chain recombines TRBV5-1 with TRBJ2-1; possibly TRBD1 for D (6 bases). This CDR3 contains 15 residues. Between the trimmed V and J ends, which lost 0 bases and 1 base, there was a span of 8 bases. Per germline, CDR1 SGHRS and CDR2 YFSETQ. This CDR3 is CASSLAGTSYNEQFF. The CDR3 nucleotides read TGCGCCAGCAGCTTGGCCGGGACATCCTACAATGAGCAGTTCTTC.

The chain uses TRBV9 and TRBJ2-7; 7 bases are a match to TRBD1. Germline loops: CDR1 SGDLS, CDR2 YYNGEE. This CDR3 spans 13 amino acids. J gave up 3 bases and V 3 bases, and 3 bases lay outside the gene matches. The CDR3 is CASSAGQNYEQYF. DNA for the CDR3: TGTGCCAGCAGCGCGGGACAGAACTACGAGCAGTACTTC.

This sequence joins TRBV7-9 and TRBJ2-7, with TRBD1 matching over 10 bases. The junction had 4 bases not matched to a gene; V was cut back by 3 bases and J by 5 bases. CDR1 SEHNR and CDR2 FQNEAQ come from the germline V gene (reference sequence). This CDR3 contains 14 residues. This CDR3 reads CASSFTGTGDEQYF. The CDR3 nucleotides are TGTGCCAGCAGCTTTACCGGGACAGGGGACGAGCAGTACTTC.

J is TRBJ1-6 and V is TRBV19; D may be TRBD1 (6 bases). Per germline, CDR1 LNHDA and CDR2 SQIVND (reference sequence). V was cut by 3 bases and J by 6 bases, with 9 bases left in between. This CDR3 comprises 14 residues. In DNA form, the CDR3 reads TGTGCCAGTAGTATGGGGGCCGGTAATTCACCCCTCCACTTT. It yields the protein CASSMGAGNSPLHF.

The V gene is TRBV18, the J gene TRBJ2-5; maybe TRBD2 (6 bases). This CDR3 contains 14 residues. V lost 6 bases and J 4 bases, leaving 15 bases between the germline ends. CDR1 and CDR2 from the germline V gene are KGHSH and LQKENI. The CDR3 DNA is TGTGCCAGCTCTCCCGGGACTTTGGGAGAGACCCAGTACTTC. Its translation: CASSPGTLGETQYF.

This chain connects TRBV28 to TRBJ1-5; no reliable D call. V was shortened by 11 bases and J by 4 bases, with 15 bases between the two germline ends. Germline CDR1 is MDHEN and CDR2 is SYDVKM. The CDR3 sequence is 13 residues long. The CDR3 region has the DNA TGTGCCGCTGTAGGCAGCCTAAATCAGCCCCAGCATTTT. Protein product: CAAVGSLNQPQHF.

The chain joins TRBV12-3 or TRBV12-4 to TRBJ1-1; TRBD1 might be the D (6 bases). V lost 4 bases, J lost 4 bases, and 10 bases lay in between. The CDR3 has 13 residues. The CDR3 region is CASSSGRGTEAFF. CDR3 in DNA: TGTGCCAGCAGTTCTGGCAGGGGCACTGAAGCTTTCTTT.